This T cell receptor beta chain was sequenced for a study of T cells in localized non-small cell lung cancer. In the case of this clone: Its antigen is as yet unknown.

V lost 5 bases and J lost 1, with 13 bases in between. Germline lookup yields CDR1 MRHNA and CDR2 SNTAGT. The CDR3 spans 15 residues. Study-wide results and caveats: Higher adjacent-lung clonality was associated with shorter survival. Because sequencing included only one region (of the tumor), heterogeneity remains possible. Among the top 100 tumor clones, a median 57 appeared in adjacent lung. T cell clonality was highest in uninvolved adjacent lung, above tumor.

The protocol was immunoSEQ multiplex PCR, while the TCRdb copy is restricted to in-frame clones and leaves out a portion. The sample contains fewer than 45,000 clones, approximately 84% of which appear only once. Sequencing was performed on peripheral blood, taken before any cancer treatment. This chain joins TRBV6-4 and TRBJ2-3; perhaps TRBD1 as D (6 bases). The receptor was isolated from a man aged 40-75 years with stage I lung adenocarcinoma. CDR3 nucleotide sequence: TGTGCCAGCAGTTCCGGGACACTTCGCACAGATACGCAGTATTTT. Amino acids: CASSSGTLRTDTQYF.